This entry concerns a single T cell receptor beta chain. Recruited during active infection, patients (from Seattle) were subsequently followed longitudinally. Original processing notes: Reference gene primers were amplified, and this amplification served to estimate nucleated cell counts. Libraries were prepared by immunoSEQ multiplex PCR; TCRdb keeps only in-frame clonotypes and omits some of them. V and J calls and clone size come straight from that table; D and trimming were deduced from the DNA. The data contain 250,000 to 350,000 clones, 88% of them singletons. This entry is derived from a study of blood T cell repertoires in COVID-19. Study-level information: T cells, B-cell-depleted T cells, or PBMCs supplied cDNA or gDNA.

In germline, CDR1 is SGHRS, CDR2 YFSETQ. The CDR3 extends over 12 amino acids. Trimming removed 7 bases at V and 6 bases at J, with 11 bases between. The specimen sequenced was peripheral blood. The V gene is TRBV5-1, the J gene TRBJ2-1; possibly TRBD1 for D (6 bases). The origin of this receptor is a woman aged 25 to 39 with COVID-19, enrolled during active disease. CDR3 sequence reads: CASADSGNEQFF. The CDR3 DNA reads TGCGCCAGCGCGGACAGTGGCAATGAGCAGTTCTTC.